This T cell receptor beta chain was recorded in a study of blood T cells in healthy people across ages. A second PCR, run for roughly 7 to 11 cycles, used a sample-barcoded 5' primer plus a J-beta primer mix. Each CDR3 protein gets one entry after TCRdb re-called the 5' RACE reads with MiXCR. Among about 680,000 distinct CDR3 sequences listed, 49% were seen once. This CDR3 spans 14 amino acids. Germline V lookup: CDR1 LGHDT, CDR2 YNNKEL (reference sequence). The V and J ends lost 1 base and 9 bases respectively, with 13 bases between them. Sequencing was performed on blood. The sequence came from a woman in her fifties or sixties in good health. The chain has TRBV3-1 and TRBJ2-4, with D maybe TRBD2 (5 bases). CDR3 coding DNA: TGTGCCAGCAGCCAAGCTTCAGGCGGGCGCATTCAGTACTTC. Amino acids: CASSQASGGRIQYF. The whole variable domain, remainder taken from reference TRBV3-1 and TRBJ2-4, is DTAVSQTPKYLVTQMGNDKSIKCEQNLGHDTMYWYKQDSKKFLKIMFSYNNKELIINETVPNRFSPKSPDKAHLNLHINSLELGDSAVYFCASSQASGGRIQYFGAGTRLSVL.